The T cell receptor (beta chain) under discussion was sequenced for a study of shared clonotypes between healthy human individuals. In regard to this clone: The sample contains more than one DNA sequence encoding this CDR3.

Original processing methods: ImmunoSEQ only sent back junction sequences with no quality scores, so filtering was done differently. Only in-frame clones appear in the TCRdb table, and some are missing; sequencing was by immunoSEQ multiplex PCR. The V and J calls and the clone size are those of that table, but D and trimming were determined from the DNA. The table includes approximately 2,000,000 clones, 85% to 95% detected once. What was sequenced was naive CD4+ T cells from PBMCs. Subset in this sample: CD45RA+ positively selected. This TCR came from a man aged 18 to 30 in good health. Some clones in this sample may be carry-over from other donors' samples.

In DNA, the CDR3 is TGTGCCAGCAGCTTGGGACTAGCGGGGAACAATGAGCAGTTCTTC. Protein: CASSLGLAGNNEQFF. This chain uses TRBV7-2 with TRBJ2-1; 13 nucleotides agree with TRBD2. The CDR3 runs 15 residues. CDR1 SGHTA and CDR2 FQGNSA come from the germline V gene. Trimming at V came to 3 bases and at J to 5 bases, leaving 1 base not matched to a gene.